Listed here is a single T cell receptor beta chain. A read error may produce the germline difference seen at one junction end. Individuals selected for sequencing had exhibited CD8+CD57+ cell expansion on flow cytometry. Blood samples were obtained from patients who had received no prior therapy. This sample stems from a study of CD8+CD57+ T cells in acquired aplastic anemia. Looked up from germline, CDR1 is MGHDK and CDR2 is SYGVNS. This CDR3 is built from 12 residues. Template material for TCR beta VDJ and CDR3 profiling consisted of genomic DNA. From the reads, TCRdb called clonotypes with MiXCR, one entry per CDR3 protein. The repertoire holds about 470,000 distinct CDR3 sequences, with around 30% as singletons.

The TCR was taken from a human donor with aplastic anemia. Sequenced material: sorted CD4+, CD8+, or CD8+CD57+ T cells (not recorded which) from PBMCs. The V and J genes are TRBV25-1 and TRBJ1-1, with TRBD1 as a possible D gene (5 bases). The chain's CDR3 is CASWGRLTEASF. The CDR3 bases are TGTGCCAGCTGGGGCCGGTTGACCGAAGCTTCCTTT.